The 32 T cell receptor beta chains below all came from one sample that was sequenced in a study of T cells in Graves' hyperthyroidism and ophthalmopathy (dated by TCRdb to between 2018 and 2020). Receptor libraries were prepared by multiplex PCR. The reads were generated on an Illumina HiSeq 2000. Amplification of TCR beta CDR3 regions was carried out from RNA transcripts. The TCR CDR3 was subjected to a first round of RT-PCR using the HTBI primer set and the Qiagen OneStep RT-PCR kit. Starting from the raw public reads, TCRdb applied fastp trimming at Q25, assembled clones with MiXCR and retained in-frame beta chains. Merged by CDR3 protein, the rows form single entries marked with the most common genes and DNA. The sample records fewer than 850,000 distinct CDR3 sequences, 15% to 20% of which are singletons. The ten most abundant clones make up roughly a sixth of the sample. Material: blood. All receptors come from a man aged 50 to 60 with Graves' hyperthyroidism.

This clonotype was seen a few times. V gene TRBV19 combines with J gene TRBJ2-5, with TRBD1 matching 12 bases. Germline lookup yields CDR1 LNHDA and CDR2 SQIVND (reference sequence). The junction had 10 bases not matched to a gene; V was cut back by 3 bases and J by 5 bases. The CDR3 extends over 17 amino acids. CDR3 in DNA: TGTGCCAGTAGTATTGATGGGACAGGGGGCATGTGGGAGACCCAGTACTTC. As protein: CASSIDGTGGMWETQYF. Combining the CDR3 with reference TRBV19 and TRBJ2-5 gives the whole variable domain DGGITQSPKYLFRKEGQNVTLSCEQNLNHDAMYWYRQDPGQGLRLIYYSQIVNDFQKGDIAEGYSVSREKKESFPLTVTSAQKNPTAFYLCASSIDGTGGMWETQYFGPGTRLLVL.

V gene TRBV9 combines with J gene TRBJ2-6, with D unclear. There are 18 residues in the CDR3. Germline-derived CDR1 and CDR2 are SGDLS and YYNGEE. V lost 2 bases, J lost 4 bases, and 19 bases lay in between. The CDR3 nucleotides are TGTGCCAGCAGCGTCCCAAACCGCGCGTCTTCCGGGGCCAACGTCCTGACTTTC. Its protein product is CASSVPNRASSGANVLTF.

This clonotype was counted at least ten times. This sequence joins TRBV5-1 and TRBJ2-7; D is unresolved. V was cut by 10 bases and J by 0 bases, with 20 bases left in between. This CDR3 contains 15 residues. Looked up from germline, CDR1 is SGHRS and CDR2 is YFSETQ. The CDR3 DNA reads as TGCGCCTCCCCCTTCACGCGGAAGAGCTCCTACGAGCAGTACTTC. Protein product: CASPFTRKSSYEQYF. Supplemented by reference TRBV5-1 and TRBJ2-7, the full variable domain reads KAGVTQTPRYLIKTRGQQVTLSCSPISGHRSVSWYQQTPGQGLQFLFEYFSETQRNKGNFPGRFSGRQFSNSRSEMNVSTLELGDSALYLCASPFTRKSSYEQYFGPGTRLTVT.

The chain has TRBV6-2 or TRBV6-3 and TRBJ1-5; weak D call: TRBD1 (5 bases). The CDR3 loop spans 15 amino acids. The germline V gene has CDR1 MNHEY and CDR2 SVGEGT. The germline V and J ends were trimmed by 2 bases and 6 bases, with 14 bases remaining between them. The CDR3 sequence: CASSYTHGAGQPQHF. CDR3 DNA: TGTGCCAGCAGTTACACTCATGGGGCAGGTCAGCCCCAGCATTTT.

This clonotype appeared a few times. The chain employs TRBV6-5 and TRBJ2-2; TRBD2 agrees at 11 bases. The CDR3 loop spans 15 amino acids. The V gene's germline CDR1 is MNHEY and CDR2 SVGAGI. J was trimmed by 4 bases and V by 5 bases; bases with no gene match: 3. CDR3 in amino acids: CASSPLAGGTGELFF. For the CDR3, the DNA is TGTGCCAGCAGTCCGCTAGCGGGAGGCACCGGGGAGCTGTTTTTT.

This clonotype has a count of ten or more. The V call is TRBV27, the J call TRBJ1-2, with 9 bases fitting TRBD1. Germline CDR1 reads MNHEY; CDR2 reads SMNVEV (reference sequence). Losses at the gene ends were 4 bases for V and 4 bases for J; bases not matched to a gene: 7. There are 15 residues in the CDR3. The CDR3 DNA follows: TGTGCCAGCAGTTCCCGGACAGGGGCGCCCTATGGCTACACCTTC. It translates to CASSSRTGAPYGYTF.

The V gene is TRBV9, the J gene TRBJ2-2, with 12 bases identical to TRBD2. Trimming took 0 bases from V and 6 from J; bases not matched to a gene: 6. Germline V gene sequence: CDR1 SGDLS, CDR2 YYNGEE. The CDR3 length is 17 residues. CDR3 sequence reads: CASSVATSGRYSGELFF. The CDR3 DNA reads TGTGCCAGCAGCGTAGCTACTAGCGGGAGGTATTCCGGGGAGCTGTTTTTT.

This clonotype has more than one count but fewer than ten. The rearrangement joins TRBV4-1 to TRBJ2-7; perhaps TRBD2 as D (6 bases). V was trimmed by 0 bases and J by 4 bases, leaving 10 bases between them. CDR3 length: 14 amino acids. The germline V gene has CDR1 MGHRA and CDR2 YSYEKL. The CDR3 reads CASSQEGLRYEQYF. For the CDR3, the DNA is TGCGCCAGCAGCCAAGAGGGACTGAGATACGAGCAGTACTTC.

The rearrangement joins TRBV7-3 to TRBJ2-3, with D perhaps matching TRBD2 (5 bases). The CDR3 runs to 15 residues. CDR1 is SGHTA and CDR2 is FQGTGA in the germline V gene. The V end was cut by 5 bases, the J end by 5 bases, with 17 bases between. CDR3 nucleotide sequence: TGTGCCAGCAGCCTAAACGGGGTTCTGGGAGATACGCAGTATTTT. Translating it yields CASSLNGVLGDTQYF.

The sample holds a few counts of this clonotype. This chain joins TRBV18 and TRBJ2-7; a possible D gene is TRBD2 (5 bases). The CDR3 is made up of 15 amino acids. Germline V CDR1 and CDR2: KGHSH, LQKENI. The germline V and J ends were trimmed by 8 bases and 0 bases, with 17 bases remaining between them. The CDR3, as DNA: TGTGCCAGCGATCCCGGTACGGGGATCTCCTACGAGCAGTACTTC. Translating gives CASDPGTGISYEQYF.

The chain employs TRBV12-5 and TRBJ2-2; 8 positions match TRBD1. V shed 6 bases, J shed 1 base, and the junction held 4 bases outside the gene matches. The CDR3 consists of 15 residues. Per the germline V gene, CDR1 is LGHNT and CDR2 is FRNRAP. The CDR3 loop is CASGAGTGNTGELFF. DNA for the CDR3: TGTGCTAGTGGGGCCGGGACAGGGAACACCGGGGAGCTGTTTTTT.

V and J are TRBV6-1 and TRBJ1-2; no clear D. CDR3 length: 13 amino acids. Germline V gives CDR1 MNHNS, CDR2 SASEGT. V lost 5 bases and J 7 bases, leaving 14 bases between the germline ends. CDR3 bases: TGTGCCAGCAGTCCCGGGCCCGCAGGTGGCTACACCTTC. Translated: CASSPGPAGGYTF.

This clonotype was counted between two and nine times. V gene TRBV11-2 combines with J gene TRBJ2-7, with TRBD2 identical over 13 bases. CDR1 and CDR2 from the germline V gene are SGHAT and FQNNGV. V lost 2 bases, J lost 5 bases, and 3 bases stayed unmatched. The CDR3 contains 15 residues. CDR3 region: CASSLHGTSGNEQYF. CDR3 DNA: TGTGCCAGCAGCTTACATGGGACTAGCGGGAACGAGCAGTACTTC.

This clonotype occurred many times. The chain carries TRBV2 and TRBJ2-7; the match to TRBD1 covers 8 bases. The J segment lost 3 bases and the V segment lost 6 bases, leaving 10 bases of the junction unmatched. Germline CDR1 and CDR2: SNHLY and FYNNEI. This CDR3 comprises 15 residues. CDR3 DNA: TGTGCCAGCAGGGAGGACAGGGTTTTCGACTACGAGCAGTACTTC. Translated, it gives CASREDRVFDYEQYF.

This clonotype was counted only a few times. V usage is TRBV9 and J usage is TRBJ1-5, with D uncertain. Trimming took 0 bases from V and 0 from J, leaving 7 bases between them. Germline V gene data show CDR1 as SGDLS and CDR2 as YYNGEE. The CDR3 is made up of 15 amino acids. The CDR3, as DNA: TGTGCCAGCAGCGTAGCAGGAATTAGCAATCAGCCCCAGCATTTT. Translation gives CASSVAGISNQPQHF.

V gene TRBV19 combines with J gene TRBJ1-1; D call uncertain. The germline CDR1 and CDR2 sequences are LNHDA and SQIVND (reference sequence). The CDR3 runs 15 residues. Trimming shortened V by 8 bases and J by 0 bases, and 16 bases separated the two germline ends. CDR3 sequence: CASRRPSYMNTEAFF. CDR3 bases: TGTGCCAGTCGTCGGCCCTCTTATATGAACACTGAAGCTTTCTTT. Looking up the rest from reference TRBV19 and TRBJ1-1 gives the full variable domain: DGGITQSPKYLFRKEGQNVTLSCEQNLNHDAMYWYRQDPGQGLRLIYYSQIVNDFQKGDIAEGYSVSREKKESFPLTVTSAQKNPTAFYLCASRRPSYMNTEAFFGQGTRLTVV.

J is TRBJ2-1 and V is TRBV5-1; D is tentatively TRBD1 or TRBD2 (6 bases each). Deletions cut 6 bases from V and 6 bases from J, with 22 bases between. CDR3 length equals 16 residues. Per germline, CDR1 SGHRS and CDR2 YFSETQ. The CDR3 protein is CASTRGGLASINEQFF. Written as DNA, the CDR3 is TGCGCCAGCACCAGAGGGGGGCTAGCCTCTATCAATGAGCAGTTCTTC.

A few counts support this clonotype. The chain recombines TRBV25-1 with TRBJ1-1, with D unresolved. The CDR3 runs to 9 residues. Germline values: CDR1 MGHDK, CDR2 SYGVNS. The DNA of the CDR3 is TGTCGGTTGAACACTGAAGCTTTCTTT. As protein: CRLNTEAFF.

The chain employs TRBV4-2 and TRBJ1-3; D gene unclear. Trimming cost V 0 bases and J 4 bases, with 13 bases left between them. CDR3 length: 16 amino acids. Germline V CDR1 and CDR2: LGHNA, YNFKEQ. In DNA, the CDR3 is TGTGCCAGCAGCCAAGAAAGGAACAGCCCGGGAAACACCATATATTTT. This translates into CASSQERNSPGNTIYF.

This clonotype showed up just a few times. In nucleotides, the CDR3 is TGTGCCAGCAGTTACCTCAAATTAGCGGGAGGGCCCGTCGAGCAGTACTTC. It codes for CASSYLKLAGGPVEQYF. The chain joins TRBV6-6 to TRBJ2-7, with 11 bases lining up with TRBD2. CDR3 length: 17 residues. Per germline, CDR1 MNHNY and CDR2 SVGAGI (reference sequence). Germline trimming cut 2 bases from V and 6 bases from J; bases unmatched to any gene: 12.

This clonotype was counted a single time. A much bigger clone sits one base away, suggesting this may be a read error. This chain uses TRBV12-3 or TRBV12-4 with TRBJ1-3; 8 bases are shared with TRBD1. There are 16 residues in the CDR3. In DNA, the CDR3 is TGTGCCAGCAGTTTGACAGGGGCGCTGGCTGGAGACACCATATATTTT. Its translation: CASSLTGALAGDTIYF.

This clonotype was observed many times. The chain combines TRBV2 with TRBJ1-2; D may be TRBD1 (5 bases). Germline V gene lookup returns CDR1 SNHLY and CDR2 FYNNEI. The CDR3 is made up of 14 amino acids. Trimming left V 1 base short and J 5 bases short, with 11 bases between. The CDR3 DNA sequence: TGTGCCAGCAGTGAAGTCGGGGGGGAATATGGCTACACCTTC. It translates to CASSEVGGEYGYTF.

This clonotype showed up many times. V usage is TRBV12-3 or TRBV12-4 and J usage is TRBJ2-1, with 11 bases aligning to TRBD2. This CDR3 has 18 residues. The junction had 10 bases not matched to a gene; V was cut back by 6 bases and J by 0 bases. CDR3 amino acids: CASSRRLAGSLSYNEQFF. The CDR3, as DNA: TGTGCCAGCAGCCGAAGACTAGCGGGATCCCTCTCCTACAATGAGCAGTTCTTC.

This clonotype was seen a few times. This may stem from a read error, because a much larger clone lies one nucleotide away. CDR3 region: CTSSLGSRESTGELFF. CDR3 in DNA: TGTACCAGCAGTTTAGGTAGTAGGGAGTCCACCGGGGAGCTGTTTTTT. This chain joins TRBV12-3 or TRBV12-4 and TRBJ2-2, with D maybe TRBD2 (5 bases). This CDR3 has 16 amino acids.

Regarding this clonotype: The junction shows a germline mismatch at one end, possibly a read error. The chain recombines TRBV20-1 with TRBJ1-1; D uncertain. This CDR3 region has 13 residues. The V gene's germline CDR1 is DFQATT and CDR2 SNEGSKA (reference sequence). CDR3 sequence: CSARELGNTEVFF. In nucleotides, the CDR3 is TGCAGTGCTAGAGAGTTAGGGAACACTGAAGTTTTCTTT.

This clonotype was seen ten or more times. The chain's CDR3 is CASSSTGRFTEAFF. The CDR3 region has the DNA TGTGCCAGCAGCTCCACGGGGAGATTCACTGAAGCTTTCTTT. The gene calls are TRBV7-3 and TRBJ1-1; D ambiguous. CDR1 is SGHTA, CDR2 FQGTGA, per germline. The ends were cut back, 4 bases at V and 4 bases at J, with 13 bases in the middle. The CDR3 consists of 14 residues. Full variable domain (outside the CDR3, taken from reference TRBV7-3 and TRBJ1-1): GAGVSQTPSNKVTEKGKYVELRCDPISGHTALYWYRQSLGQGPEFLIYFQGTGAADDSGLPNDRFFAVRPEGSVSTLKIQRTERGDSAVYLCASSSTGRFTEAFFGQGTRLTVV.

This clonotype was seen repeatedly, ten times or more. The chain uses TRBV3-1 and TRBJ1-1; the D gene is possibly TRBD1 (5 bases). This CDR3 is 13 amino acids long. The germline CDR1 and CDR2 sequences are LGHDT and YNNKEL (reference sequence). With 0 bases removed from V and 4 bases from J, the gap between germline ends came to 6 bases. The CDR3, as DNA: TGTGCCAGCAGCCAAGACAGGGTCACTGAAGCTTTCTTT. This sequence encodes CASSQDRVTEAFF.

This clonotype appeared once. This clone may be a read error of a much larger clone one base away. The CDR3: CASSQDGLGPYNGQFF. In DNA, the CDR3 is TGTGCCAGCAGCCAAGACGGACTAGGCCCCTACAATGGGCAGTTCTTC. The chain joins TRBV3-1 to TRBJ2-1; 7 nucleotides align to TRBD2. The CDR3 is 16 residues long. Germline-derived CDR1 and CDR2 are LGHDT and YNNKEL (reference sequence).

There are many counts of this clonotype. V is TRBV27 and J is TRBJ1-4; weak D call: TRBD1 (5 bases). Germline V gives CDR1 MNHEY, CDR2 SMNVEV (reference sequence). This CDR3 is built from 14 residues. Deletions cut 5 bases from V and 8 bases from J, with 15 bases between. The CDR3 DNA sequence: TGTGCCAGCAGTAGACGGGGGTTCGGGGAAAAACTGTTTTTT. Its protein product is CASSRRGFGEKLFF.

A note on this clonotype: Likely a read error: the CDR3 ends without its conserved phenylalanine or tryptophan. The V and J genes are TRBV27 and TRBJ2-7; a weak D match, TRBD2 (5 bases). Germline CDR1 and CDR2: MNHEY and SMNVEV (reference sequence). The V end was cut by 3 bases, the J end by 3 bases, with 18 bases between. The CDR3 is 16 amino acids. The CDR3 DNA sequence: TGTGCCAGCAGTTTGAGCTTGAGGGAGTTCGACTACGAGCAGTACCTC. This codes for CASSLSLREFDYEQYL.

The sample holds one count of this clonotype. The V and J genes are TRBV28 and TRBJ1-5; 7 nucleotides align to TRBD1. Germline V lookup: CDR1 MDHEN, CDR2 SYDVKM. J was trimmed by 3 bases and V by 5 bases; bases with no gene match: 10. The CDR3 extends over 16 amino acids. The CDR3 nucleotides are TGTGCCAGCAGTCTAATGACAGGGCAGTTCAATCAGCCCCAGCATTTT. This gives the protein CASSLMTGQFNQPQHF.

This clonotype showed up just a few times. This chain joins TRBV6-2 or TRBV6-3 and TRBJ1-5; D possibly corresponds to TRBD1 (5 bases). The CDR3 sequence is 16 residues long. The V end lost 0 bases, the J end lost 2 bases, and 11 bases lay between the germline ends. CDR1 is MNHEY and CDR2 is SVGEGT in the germline V gene. The CDR3 nucleotides are TGTGCCAGCAGTTACTCGGCAGGGTCGGGCAATCAGCCCCAGCATTTT. Translated: CASSYSAGSGNQPQHF.